This entry lists 2 T cell receptor beta chains sequenced from one sample in a study of T cells in Graves' hyperthyroidism and ophthalmopathy. Amplified TCR beta CDR3 regions came from RNA transcripts. TCR CDR3 underwent first-round RT-PCR with the HTBI primer set. From the multiplex PCR reads, TCRdb called clonotypes with MiXCR, one entry per CDR3 protein. The sample has some 360,000 distinct CDR3 sequences, 15% to 20% seen once; the top ten hold around 15%. The sample consisted of blood. The receptors derive from a woman in her forties with Graves' ophthalmopathy.

This clonotype was counted many times. This chain connects TRBV9 to TRBJ1-2; the D gene is possibly TRBD1 (5 bases). V was cut by 1 base and J by 6 bases, with 10 bases left in between. Germline V gene sequence: CDR1 SGDLS, CDR2 YYNGEE. The CDR3 consists of 13 residues. The CDR3 DNA follows: TGTGCCAGCAGCGTACAGGGATGGGATGGCTACACCTTC. The encoded protein is CASSVQGWDGYTF.

This chain links TRBV6-4 with TRBJ1-1, with 8 bases matching TRBD1. There are 13 residues in the CDR3. The junction had 4 bases not matched to a gene; V was cut back by 6 bases and J by 4 bases. Germline CDR1 is MRHNA and CDR2 is SNTAGT. The CDR3 spells CASSIDRGTEAFF. DNA for the CDR3: TGTGCCAGCAGCATAGACAGGGGCACTGAAGCTTTCTTT.